This entry lists 7 T cell receptor beta chains sequenced from one sample in a study of Graves' ophthalmopathy and Graves' hyperthyroidism. Amplification from RNA transcripts yielded the TCR beta CDR3 regions. Scientists carried out first-round RT-PCR using HTBI primers and then a second-round multiplex PCR. TCRdb fed the multiplex PCR reads into MiXCR, producing one record per CDR3 protein. The table shows hundreds of thousands of distinct CDR3 sequences, with over 40% occurring only once. The sequencing input was peripheral blood. All receptors come from an adult man with Graves' ophthalmopathy.

This clonotype was observed at least ten times. The chain uses TRBV6-6 and TRBJ1-2; the D is unclear. Trimming stripped 2 bases from V and 6 bases from J, with 10 bases between. Germline V gene sequence: CDR1 MNHNY, CDR2 SVGAGI (reference sequence). The CDR3 extends over 13 amino acids. CDR3 in DNA: TGTGCCAGCAGTTACGTTTCCGGGGATGGCTACACCTTC. It translates to CASSYVSGDGYTF.

The rearrangement uses TRBV2 and TRBJ1-5; D is unresolved. V was shortened by 8 bases and J by 0 bases, with 11 bases between the two germline ends. Germline assignment: CDR1 SNHLY and CDR2 FYNNEI. This CDR3 contains 14 residues. CDR3 coding DNA: TGTGCCAGCCAGGAGGACCTTAGCAATCAGCCCCAGCATTTT. Translating it yields CASQEDLSNQPQHF.

This clonotype was seen at least ten times. The chain carries TRBV9 and TRBJ1-5; no reliable D call. Germline V gene data show CDR1 as SGDLS and CDR2 as YYNGEE. Trimming left V 0 bases short and J 6 bases short, with 13 bases between. The CDR3 is made up of 15 amino acids. CDR3 bases: TGTGCCAGCAGCGTAGATTTGGGTGTTGGTCAGCCCCAGCATTTT. Translating gives CASSVDLGVGQPQHF.

This clonotype was recorded at least ten times. The J gene is TRBJ2-7, the V gene TRBV19; D unresolved. The CDR3 is made up of 14 amino acids. V was pared by 9 bases and J by 4 bases, with 19 bases between. CDR1 is LNHDA, CDR2 SQIVND, per germline (reference sequence). The CDR3: CASRPDRHSYEQYF. CDR3 coding DNA: TGTGCCAGCAGACCTGATAGGCACAGTTACGAGCAGTACTTC.

The rearrangement uses TRBV5-1 and TRBJ2-5; 11 nucleotides line up with TRBD2. This CDR3 contains 16 residues. Germline assignment: CDR1 SGHRS and CDR2 YFSETQ. Losses at the gene ends were 3 bases for V and 2 bases for J; bases not matched to a gene: 6. DNA for the CDR3: TGCGCCAGCAGCTCCGGGGCTAGCGGGGGGCAAGAGACCCAGTACTTC. It translates to CASSSGASGGQETQYF.

This clonotype has ten or more counts. V is TRBV6-5 and J is TRBJ2-5, with 8 bases lining up with TRBD1. This CDR3 spans 13 amino acids. Germline assignment: CDR1 MNHEY and CDR2 SVGAGI. Losses at the gene ends were 6 bases for V and 6 bases for J; bases not matched to a gene: 6. The CDR3 DNA sequence: TGTGCCAGCAGACTCAGACAGGGGCAGACCCAGTACTTC. This sequence encodes CASRLRQGQTQYF.

This chain links TRBV3-1 with TRBJ1-3; perhaps TRBD1 as D (6 bases). The CDR3 loop spans 16 amino acids. The germline V gene has CDR1 LGHDT and CDR2 YNNKEL (reference sequence). Trimming took off 0 bases at V and 2 bases at J, with 11 bases between the two ends. DNA of the CDR3: TGTGCCAGCAGCCAAGAGGGGGGGCCGGCTGGAAACACCATATATTTT. It translates to CASSQEGGPAGNTIYF.